The sequence of this T cell receptor beta chain was determined in a study of cytomegalovirus exposure and HLA in healthy donors. Study at large: Previous work identified roughly 120 million unique TCR beta sequences from some 170 million T cells. Findings of the study overall: In a later analysis, CMV-associated beta chains were mostly HLA-associated, it appeared. Diagnosis of cytomegalovirus status made by the classifier reportedly showed high specificity and sensitivity.

From germline, CDR1 is MNHEY and CDR2 SMNVEV (reference sequence). J lost 3 bases, V lost 6 bases, and 9 bases had no gene match. The CDR3 has 16 amino acids. Both 60 Vbeta primers and 13 Jbeta primers went into the PCR. Sequencing was performed with immunoSEQ multiplex PCR; in TCRdb, only in-frame clones are kept and a portion is missing. The sample gives 75,000 to 95,000 clones, around 79% of which show up once; roughly 13% is in the top ten. About this clone itself: As yet, its antigen is unknown.

This receptor was obtained from a human donor in good health. This chain uses TRBV27 with TRBJ2-3; the match to TRBD2 covers 10 bases. The specimen was PBMCs. The CDR3 sequence: CASRQGLAVGTDTQYF. The CDR3 DNA sequence: TGTGCCAGCAGACAAGGACTAGCGGTAGGTACAGATACGCAGTATTTT.